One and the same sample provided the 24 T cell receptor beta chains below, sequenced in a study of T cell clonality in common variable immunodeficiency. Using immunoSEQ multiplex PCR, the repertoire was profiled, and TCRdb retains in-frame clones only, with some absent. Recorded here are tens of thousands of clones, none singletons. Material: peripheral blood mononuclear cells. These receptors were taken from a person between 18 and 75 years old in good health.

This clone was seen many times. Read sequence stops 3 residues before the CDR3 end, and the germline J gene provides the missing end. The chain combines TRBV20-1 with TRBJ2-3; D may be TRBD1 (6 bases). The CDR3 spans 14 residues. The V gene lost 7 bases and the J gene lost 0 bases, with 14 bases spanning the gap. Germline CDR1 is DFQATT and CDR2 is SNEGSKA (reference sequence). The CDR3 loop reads CSVITGPSTDTQYF. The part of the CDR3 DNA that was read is TGCAGTGTCATTACAGGGCCAAGCACAGATACG.

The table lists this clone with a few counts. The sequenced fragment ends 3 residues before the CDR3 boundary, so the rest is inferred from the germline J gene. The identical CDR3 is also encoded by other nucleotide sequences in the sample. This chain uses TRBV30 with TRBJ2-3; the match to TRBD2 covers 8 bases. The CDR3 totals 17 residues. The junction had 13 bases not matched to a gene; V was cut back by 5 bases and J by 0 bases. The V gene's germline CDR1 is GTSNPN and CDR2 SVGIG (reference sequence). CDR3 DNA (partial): TGTGCCTGGCGACCACCCTTCGGGGGGGGGAGCACAGATACG. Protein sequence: CAWRPPFGGGSTDT. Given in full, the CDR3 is CAWRPPFGGGSTDTQYF. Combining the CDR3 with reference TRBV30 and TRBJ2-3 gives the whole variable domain SQTIHQWPATLVQPVGSPLSLECTVEGTSNPNLYWYRQAAGRGLQLLFYSVGIGQISSEVPQNLSASRPQDRQFILSSKKLLLSDSGFYLCAWRPPFGGGSTDTQYFGPGTRLTVL.

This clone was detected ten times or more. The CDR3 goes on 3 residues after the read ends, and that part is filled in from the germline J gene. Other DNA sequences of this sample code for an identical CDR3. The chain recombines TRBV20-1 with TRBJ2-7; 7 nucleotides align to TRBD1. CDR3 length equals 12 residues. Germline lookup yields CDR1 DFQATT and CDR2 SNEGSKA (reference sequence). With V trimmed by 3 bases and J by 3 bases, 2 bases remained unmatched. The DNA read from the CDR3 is TGCAGTGCTAGCGACAGGGTCTACGAG. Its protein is CSASDRVYE. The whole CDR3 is CSASDRVYEQYF.

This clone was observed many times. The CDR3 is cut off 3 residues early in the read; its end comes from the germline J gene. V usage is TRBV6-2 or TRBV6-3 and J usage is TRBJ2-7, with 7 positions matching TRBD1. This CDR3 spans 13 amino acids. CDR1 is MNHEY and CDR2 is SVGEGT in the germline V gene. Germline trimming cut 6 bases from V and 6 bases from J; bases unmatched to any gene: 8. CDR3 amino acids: CASSSEGAIEQYF. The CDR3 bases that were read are TGTGCCAGCAGCTCCGAGGGGGCAATCGAG.

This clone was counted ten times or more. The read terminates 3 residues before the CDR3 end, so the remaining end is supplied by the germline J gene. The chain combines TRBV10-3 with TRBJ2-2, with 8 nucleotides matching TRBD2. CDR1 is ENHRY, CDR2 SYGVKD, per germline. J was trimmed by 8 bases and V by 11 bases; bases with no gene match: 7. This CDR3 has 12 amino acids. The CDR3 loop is CAAGLAPGELFF. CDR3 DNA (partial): TGTGCCGCCGGACTAGCCCCGGGGGAG.

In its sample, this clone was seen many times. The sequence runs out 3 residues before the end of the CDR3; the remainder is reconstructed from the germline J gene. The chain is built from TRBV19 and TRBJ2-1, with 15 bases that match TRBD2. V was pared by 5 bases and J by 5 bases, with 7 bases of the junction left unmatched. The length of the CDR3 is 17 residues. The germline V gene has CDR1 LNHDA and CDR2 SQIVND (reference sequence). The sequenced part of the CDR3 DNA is TGTGCCAGTAGTTGGGGACTAGCGGGAGGCGAGAACAATGAG. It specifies CASSWGLAGGENNE. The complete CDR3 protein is CASSWGLAGGENNEQFF.

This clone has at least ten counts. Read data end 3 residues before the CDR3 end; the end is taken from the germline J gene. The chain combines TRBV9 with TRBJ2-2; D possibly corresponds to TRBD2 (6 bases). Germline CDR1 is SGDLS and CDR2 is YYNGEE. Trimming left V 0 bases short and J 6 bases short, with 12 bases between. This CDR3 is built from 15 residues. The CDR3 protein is CASSVGGEVAGELFF. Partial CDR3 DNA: TGTGCCAGCAGCGTAGGAGGGGAGGTAGCCGGGGAG. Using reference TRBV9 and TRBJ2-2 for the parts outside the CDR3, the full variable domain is DSGVTQTPKHLITATGQRVTLRCSPRSGDLSVYWYQQSLDQGLQFLIQYYNGEERAKGNILERFSAQQFPDLHSELNLSSLELGDSALYFCASSVGGEVAGELFFGEGSRLTVL.

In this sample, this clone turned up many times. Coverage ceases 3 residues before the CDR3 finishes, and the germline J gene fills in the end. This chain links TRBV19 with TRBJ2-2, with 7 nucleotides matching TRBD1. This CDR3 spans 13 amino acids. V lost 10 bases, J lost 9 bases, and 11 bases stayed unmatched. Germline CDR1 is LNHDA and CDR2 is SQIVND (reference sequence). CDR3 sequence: CATGQVPIRELFF. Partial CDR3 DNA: TGTGCCACAGGACAGGTTCCGATCAGGGAG.

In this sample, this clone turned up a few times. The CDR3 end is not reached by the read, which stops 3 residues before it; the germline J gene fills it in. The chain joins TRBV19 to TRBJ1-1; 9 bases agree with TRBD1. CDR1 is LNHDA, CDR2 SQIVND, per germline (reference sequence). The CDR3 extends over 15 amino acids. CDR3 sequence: CASRAGTGNTGEAFF. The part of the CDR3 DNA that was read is TGTGCCAGTAGAGCCGGGACAGGGAACACCGGGGAG.

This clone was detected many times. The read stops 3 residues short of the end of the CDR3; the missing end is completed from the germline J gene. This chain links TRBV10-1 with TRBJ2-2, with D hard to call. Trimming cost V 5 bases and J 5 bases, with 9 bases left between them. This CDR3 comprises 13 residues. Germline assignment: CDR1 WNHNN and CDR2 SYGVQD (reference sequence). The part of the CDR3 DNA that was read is TGCGCCAGCAGTAGCGACGATACCGGGGAG. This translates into CASSSDDTGE. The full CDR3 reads CASSSDDTGELFF.

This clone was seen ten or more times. CDR3 sequence reads: CASSPSRTSGRTDTQYF. The part of the CDR3 DNA that was read is TGTGCCAGCAGCCCATCCCGGACTAGCGGGCGCACAGATACG. The rearrangement joins TRBV13 to TRBJ2-3; TRBD2 aligns across 11 bases. The CDR3 end falls 3 residues outside the read, so it is completed with the germline J gene. The CDR3 runs 17 residues. V lost 5 bases to trimming and J lost 1 base; unmatched junction nucleotides: 8. The germline V gene has CDR1 PRHDT and CDR2 FYEKMQ (reference sequence). Filled out from reference TRBV13 and TRBJ2-3, the complete variable domain reads AAGVIQSPRHLIKEKRETATLKCYPIPRHDTVYWYQQGPGQDPQFLISFYEKMQSDKGSIPDRFSAQQFSDYHSELNMSSLELGDSALYFCASSPSRTSGRTDTQYFGPGTRLTVL.

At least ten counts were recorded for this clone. The sequenced CDR3 bases are TGCGCCAGCAGCTTGGGAGGACTAGCGGGCCAAGAGACC. Its protein is CASSLGGLAGQET. The CDR3, in full, reads CASSLGGLAGQETQYF. V usage is TRBV5-1 and J usage is TRBJ2-5; 11 nucleotides align to TRBD2. The CDR3 end falls 3 residues outside the read, so it is completed with the germline J gene. V lost 0 bases to trimming and J lost 1 base; unmatched junction nucleotides: 2. The CDR3 is 16 residues long. Germline CDR1 and CDR2: SGHRS and YFSETQ.

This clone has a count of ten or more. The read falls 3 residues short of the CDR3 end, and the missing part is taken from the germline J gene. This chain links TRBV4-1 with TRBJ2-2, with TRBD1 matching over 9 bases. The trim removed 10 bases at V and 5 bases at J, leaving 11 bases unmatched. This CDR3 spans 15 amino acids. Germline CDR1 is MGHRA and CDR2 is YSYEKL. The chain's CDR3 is CATRPGTGWTGELFF. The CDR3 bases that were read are TGCGCCACGAGGCCCGGGACAGGGTGGACCGGGGAG.

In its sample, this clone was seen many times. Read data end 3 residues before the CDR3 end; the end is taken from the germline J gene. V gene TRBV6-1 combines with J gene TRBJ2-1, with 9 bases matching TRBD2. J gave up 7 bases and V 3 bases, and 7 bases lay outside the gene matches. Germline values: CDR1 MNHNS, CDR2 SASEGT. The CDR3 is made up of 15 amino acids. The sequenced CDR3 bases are TGTGCCAGCAGTGACGATAGCGGGGGCGGGAATGAG. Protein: CASSDDSGGGNE. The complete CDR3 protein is CASSDDSGGGNEQFF.

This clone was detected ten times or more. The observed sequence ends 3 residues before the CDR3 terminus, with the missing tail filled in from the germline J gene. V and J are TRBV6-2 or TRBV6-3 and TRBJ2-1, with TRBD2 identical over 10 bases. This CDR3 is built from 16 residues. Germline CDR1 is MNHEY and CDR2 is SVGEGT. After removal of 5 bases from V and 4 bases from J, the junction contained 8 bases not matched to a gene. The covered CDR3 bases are TGTGCCAGCAGTATCTCTAGCGGGAGAGGGTACAATGAG. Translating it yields CASSISSGRGYNE. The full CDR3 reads CASSISSGRGYNEQFF.

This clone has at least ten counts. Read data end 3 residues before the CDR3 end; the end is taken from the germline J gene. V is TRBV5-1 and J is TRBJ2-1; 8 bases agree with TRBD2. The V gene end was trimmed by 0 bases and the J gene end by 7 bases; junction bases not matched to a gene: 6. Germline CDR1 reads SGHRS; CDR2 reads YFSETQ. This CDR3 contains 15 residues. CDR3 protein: CASSLASSGRNEQFF. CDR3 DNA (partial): TGCGCCAGCAGCTTGGCGTCTAGCGGGCGGAATGAG.

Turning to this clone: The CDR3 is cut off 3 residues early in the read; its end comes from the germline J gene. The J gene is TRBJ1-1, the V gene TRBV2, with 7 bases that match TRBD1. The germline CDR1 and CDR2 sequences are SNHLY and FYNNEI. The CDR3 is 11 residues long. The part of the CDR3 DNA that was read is TGTGCCAGCTTGGTGAGGGGGCGG. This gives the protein CASLVRGR. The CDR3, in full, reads CASLVRGRAFF.

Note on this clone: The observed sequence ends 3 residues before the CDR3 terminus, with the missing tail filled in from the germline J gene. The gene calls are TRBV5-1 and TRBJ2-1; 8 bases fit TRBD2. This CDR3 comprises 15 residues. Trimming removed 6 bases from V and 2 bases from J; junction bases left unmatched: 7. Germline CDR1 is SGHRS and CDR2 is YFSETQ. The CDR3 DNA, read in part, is TGCGCCAGCACCGATAGCGGGACCCCCTACAATGAG. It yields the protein CASTDSGTPYNE. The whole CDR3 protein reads CASTDSGTPYNEQFF. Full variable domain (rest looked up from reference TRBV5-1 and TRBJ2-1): KAGVTQTPRYLIKTRGQQVTLSCSPISGHRSVSWYQQTPGQGLQFLFEYFSETQRNKGNFPGRFSGRQFSNSRSEMNVSTLELGDSALYLCASTDSGTPYNEQFFGPGTRLTVL.

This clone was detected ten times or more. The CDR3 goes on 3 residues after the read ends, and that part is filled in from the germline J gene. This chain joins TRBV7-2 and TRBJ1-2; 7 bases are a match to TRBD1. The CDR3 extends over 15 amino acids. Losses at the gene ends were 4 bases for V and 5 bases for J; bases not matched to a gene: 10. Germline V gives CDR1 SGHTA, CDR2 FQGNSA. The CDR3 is CASSSGQADGYGYTF. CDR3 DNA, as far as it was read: TGTGCCAGCAGCTCCGGACAGGCGGACGGGTATGGC.

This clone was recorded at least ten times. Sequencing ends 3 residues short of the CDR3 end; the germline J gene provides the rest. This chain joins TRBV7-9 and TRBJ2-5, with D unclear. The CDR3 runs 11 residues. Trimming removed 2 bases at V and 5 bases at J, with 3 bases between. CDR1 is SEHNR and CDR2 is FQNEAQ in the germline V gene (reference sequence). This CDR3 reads CASSLLETQYF. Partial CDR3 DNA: TGTGCCAGCAGCTTACTGGAGACC.

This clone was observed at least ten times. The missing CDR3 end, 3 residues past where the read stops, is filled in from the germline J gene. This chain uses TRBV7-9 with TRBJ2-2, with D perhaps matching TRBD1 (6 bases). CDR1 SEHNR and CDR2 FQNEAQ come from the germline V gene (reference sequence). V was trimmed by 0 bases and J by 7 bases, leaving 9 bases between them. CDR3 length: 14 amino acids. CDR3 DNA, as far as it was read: TGTGCCAGCAGCTTAGCGGGGACAAACGGGGAG. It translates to CASSLAGTNGE. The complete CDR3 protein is CASSLAGTNGELFF.

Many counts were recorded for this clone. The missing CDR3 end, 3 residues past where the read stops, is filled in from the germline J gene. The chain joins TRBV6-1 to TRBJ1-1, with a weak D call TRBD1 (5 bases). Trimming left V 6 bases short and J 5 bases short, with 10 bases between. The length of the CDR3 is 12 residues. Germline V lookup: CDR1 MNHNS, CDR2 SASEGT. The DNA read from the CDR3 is TGTGCCAGCAGCGAACAGGCGACTGAA. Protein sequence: CASSEQATE. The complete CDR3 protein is CASSEQATEAFF.

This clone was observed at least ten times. Incomplete CDR3 DNA: TGTGCCAGCAGTCCGCGGAGGCTAGCTGGCTACGAG. This encodes CASSPRRLAGYE. The full CDR3 is CASSPRRLAGYEQYF. The chain couples TRBV28 to TRBJ2-7; D perhaps matches TRBD2 (5 bases). The read stops 3 residues short of the end of the CDR3; the missing end is completed from the germline J gene. Trimming took off 5 bases at V and 3 bases at J, with 17 bases between the two ends. Germline CDR1 reads MDHEN; CDR2 reads SYDVKM. The CDR3 covers 15 residues.

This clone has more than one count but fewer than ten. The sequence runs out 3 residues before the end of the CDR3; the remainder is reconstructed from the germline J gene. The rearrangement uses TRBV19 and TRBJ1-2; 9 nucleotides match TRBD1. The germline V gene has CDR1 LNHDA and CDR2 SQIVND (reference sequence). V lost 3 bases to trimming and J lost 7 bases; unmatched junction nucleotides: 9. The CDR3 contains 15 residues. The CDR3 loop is CASSMAGGQGFGYTF. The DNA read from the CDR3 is TGTGCCAGTAGTATGGCCGGGGGACAGGGTTTTGGC.